These 8 T cell receptor beta chains originate from one sample sequenced in a study of blood T cell repertoires in COVID-19 (dated by TCRdb to 2019 to 2021). Libraries were prepared through the immunoSEQ multiplex PCR assay. The table was pulled from immuneACCESS by TCRdb, which kept in-frame rearrangements only. Such tables lose some clones; where checked, under half of the loss comes from unresolved V genes, and the rest has no known cause. The sample profile shows 170,000 or so clones; approximately 83% of them were found once. The top ten constitute roughly 2.9% of the sample. Material: peripheral blood. These receptors all come from a woman aged 55-75 years with acute or convalescent COVID-19.

The chain is built from TRBV5-1 and TRBJ1-2; 7 nucleotides line up with TRBD1. This CDR3 spans 14 amino acids. With 4 bases clipped from V and 7 bases from J, the junction kept 10 bases outside the gene matches. CDR1 is SGHRS, CDR2 YFSETQ, per germline. This chain's CDR3 is CASSLSGGQSGYTF. For the CDR3, the DNA is TGCGCCAGCAGCCTATCTGGGGGACAGTCTGGCTACACCTTC.

This clone was counted only a few times. V is TRBV5-4 and J is TRBJ1-6; unclear D gene. The CDR3 covers 16 residues. The V and J ends lost 0 bases and 3 bases respectively, with 10 bases between them. From germline, CDR1 is SGHNT and CDR2 YYREEE (reference sequence). CDR3 nucleotide sequence: TGTGCCAGCAGCTTGGCGTCTGGCAGCTATAATTCACCCCTCCACTTT. This sequence encodes CASSLASGSYNSPLHF.

This clone was picked up one time. The rearrangement links TRBV3-1 (or the pseudogene TRBV3-2) to TRBJ1-5; D gene ambiguous. Germline CDR1 LGHDT, CDR2 YNNKEL (reference sequence). The CDR3 consists of 13 residues. The V and J ends lost 1 base and 4 bases respectively, with 5 bases between them. The CDR3 here is CASSQAVNQPQHF. The CDR3 bases are TGTGCCAGCAGCCAAGCTGTGAATCAGCCCCAGCATTTT.

In its sample, this clone was seen many times. This sequence joins TRBV11-2 and TRBJ2-3; D uncertain. Trimming removed 5 bases from V and 6 bases from J, with 12 bases in between. The CDR3 covers 13 residues. From germline, CDR1 is SGHAT and CDR2 FQNNGV. DNA for the CDR3: TGTGCCAGCAGCACTAACGCGGCGGATACGCAGTATTTT. It codes for CASSTNAADTQYF.

The V and J genes are TRBV6-5 and TRBJ2-1; 11 bases match TRBD2. The V segment lost 6 bases and the J segment 4 bases; nucleotides outside the gene matches: 5. CDR1 MNHEY and CDR2 SVGAGI come from the germline V gene. The CDR3 has 15 amino acids. The CDR3 is CASRYGTSGYNEQFF. The CDR3 coding sequence is TGTGCCAGCAGGTACGGGACTAGCGGATACAATGAGCAGTTCTTC.

The chain joins TRBV7-3 to TRBJ2-3, with 10 bases matching TRBD2. CDR1 and CDR2 from the germline V gene are SGHTA and FQGTGA. V lost 2 bases, J lost 1 base, and 9 bases stayed unmatched. CDR3 length equals 18 residues. The CDR3 DNA follows: TGTGCCAGCAGCTTAGGCAGCGGGGGGGCCTTGGGCACAGATACGCAGTATTTT. It specifies CASSLGSGGALGTDTQYF.

This chain connects TRBV7-2 to TRBJ2-3; TRBD1 might be the D (5 bases). Trimming shortened V by 10 bases and J by 2 bases, and 19 bases separated the two germline ends. The length of the CDR3 is 15 residues. In germline, CDR1 is SGHTA, CDR2 FQGNSA. The CDR3 is CATLQARWNTDTQYF. As DNA, the CDR3 is TGTGCCACCCTACAGGCGAGGTGGAACACAGATACGCAGTATTTT.

The V call is TRBV7-2, the J call TRBJ1-5; 8 bases fit TRBD1. The CDR3 is made up of 13 amino acids. V was clipped by 6 bases and J by 6 bases; unmatched bases: 4. Germline assignment: CDR1 SGHTA and CDR2 FQGNSA. The CDR3 loop reads CASSQDRGQPQHF. In nucleotides, the CDR3 is TGTGCCAGCAGTCAAGACAGGGGTCAGCCCCAGCATTTT.